These 21 T cell receptor beta chains share one sample of origin, sequenced in a study of radiotherapy plus CTLA-4 blockade in lung cancer. Measured with immunoSEQ multiplex PCR; TCRdb has only the in-frame clones, and not every one. Of more than 40,000 clones in the sample, approximately 91% were seen once. The sample consisted of peripheral blood, taken from a patient treated with radiotherapy plus ipilimumab. The receptors were gathered from a human donor with non-small cell lung cancer whose response to radiotherapy plus ipilimumab could not be evaluated.

The sample holds one count of this clone. The rearrangement uses TRBV5-1 and TRBJ2-2; D gene uncertain. Looked up from germline, CDR1 is SGHRS and CDR2 is YFSETQ. V was shortened by 0 bases and J by 1 base, with 4 bases between the two germline ends. CDR3 length: 14 amino acids. The CDR3 coding sequence is TGCGCCAGCAGCTTGGCCGGGAACACCGGGGAGCTGTTTTTT. This encodes CASSLAGNTGELFF.

The CDR3 sequence is CASSSRQVLRASYTQYF. The DNA of the CDR3 is TGTGCCAGCAGTTCAAGACAGGTCCTACGCGCGTCCTACACCCAGTACTTC. J is TRBJ2-5 and V is TRBV28; maybe TRBD1 (6 bases). The CDR3 spans 17 residues. With 4 bases removed from V and 8 bases from J, the gap between germline ends came to 26 bases. CDR1 and CDR2 from the germline V gene are MDHEN and SYDVKM.

The chain employs TRBV27 and TRBJ2-7, with 7 bases that match TRBD1. The CDR3 contains 14 residues. CDR1 is MNHEY and CDR2 is SMNVEV in the germline V gene (reference sequence). The J segment lost 2 bases and the V segment lost 5 bases, leaving 6 bases of the junction unmatched. The CDR3 DNA reads as TGTGCCAGCAGTAACCTACAGGGGACCTACGAGCAGTACTTC. It codes for CASSNLQGTYEQYF.

The chain employs TRBV7-8 and TRBJ1-2; D not resolved. V was pared by 0 bases and J by 0 bases, with 14 bases between. The CDR3 covers 17 residues. The germline V gene encodes CDR1 SGHVS and CDR2 FQNEAQ. CDR3 sequence reads: CASSLAARARANYGYTF. Written as DNA, the CDR3 is TGTGCCAGCAGCTTAGCCGCGAGGGCCCGAGCTAACTATGGCTACACCTTC.

This clone came up once. V gene TRBV9 combines with J gene TRBJ2-7, with a tentative D call TRBD1 (6 bases). Trimming left V 0 bases short and J 3 bases short, with 10 bases between. Germline V lookup: CDR1 SGDLS, CDR2 YYNGEE. CDR3 length: 14 residues. As DNA, the CDR3 is TGTGCCAGCAGCGTAGGTAAAGGGGGCTACGAGCAGTACTTC. Protein product: CASSVGKGGYEQYF.

V usage is TRBV28 and J usage is TRBJ2-7; D is unresolved. The V gene lost 6 bases and the J gene lost 3 bases, with 6 bases spanning the gap. The CDR3 has 11 amino acids. From germline, CDR1 is MDHEN and CDR2 SYDVKM. CDR3 protein: CASSRYYEQYF. In DNA form, the CDR3 reads TGTGCCAGCAGCCGTTACTACGAGCAGTACTTC.

CDR3 residues: CASSPGAGQSYNEQFF. CDR3 in DNA: TGTGCCAGCTCACCAGGGGCAGGGCAATCCTACAATGAGCAGTTCTTC. The rearrangement links TRBV18 to TRBJ2-1; D possibly corresponds to TRBD1 (5 bases). This CDR3 contains 16 residues. Deletions cut 2 bases from V and 1 base from J, with 12 bases between. CDR1 KGHSH and CDR2 LQKENI come from the germline V gene.

This clone was counted a few times. The rearrangement joins TRBV4-3 to TRBJ2-1; D unclear. Germline CDR1 is LGHNA and CDR2 is YSLEER. The CDR3 has 17 amino acids. V dropped 4 bases and J dropped 0 bases, with 16 bases sitting between them. The CDR3 region is CASSRLTATDSYNEQFF. Here the CDR3 DNA reads TGCGCCAGCAGCCGCCTCACAGCTACCGACTCCTACAATGAGCAGTTCTTC.

The genes are TRBV5-1 and TRBJ1-1; D not resolved. Germline CDR1 SGHRS, CDR2 YFSETQ. CDR3 length: 15 amino acids. Trimming stripped 5 bases from V and 1 base from J, with 15 bases between. This CDR3 reads CASRTYSLENTEAFF. CDR3 sequence (DNA): TGCGCCAGCAGAACTTACAGCCTCGAGAACACTGAAGCTTTCTTT.

This clone was detected only once. This chain uses TRBV11-2 with TRBJ2-1, with 8 bases matching TRBD2. The length of the CDR3 is 15 residues. The trim removed 1 base at V and 5 bases at J, leaving 4 bases unmatched. In germline, CDR1 is SGHAT, CDR2 FQNNGV. The CDR3 spells CASSLVGGANNEQFF. The CDR3, as DNA: TGTGCCAGCAGCTTAGTCGGGGGGGCTAACAATGAGCAGTTCTTC.

V is TRBV28 and J is TRBJ1-2; the D gene is possibly TRBD1 (5 bases). CDR3 length equals 13 residues. V was pared by 3 bases and J by 3 bases, with 8 bases between. CDR1 MDHEN and CDR2 SYDVKM come from the germline V gene. The CDR3 is CASSFRRDYGYTF. CDR3 DNA sequence: TGTGCCAGCAGTTTCCGCAGGGACTATGGCTACACCTTC.

The chain carries TRBV5-1 and TRBJ2-1; 10 nucleotides line up with TRBD2. V lost 5 bases, J lost 12 bases, and 5 bases stayed unmatched. The germline CDR1 and CDR2 sequences are SGHRS and YFSETQ. The CDR3 loop spans 12 amino acids. This CDR3 is CASSFSGGGQFF. The CDR3 nucleotides read TGCGCCAGCAGTTTCAGCGGGGGGGGGCAGTTCTTC.

This chain joins TRBV5-1 and TRBJ1-4, with 7 positions matching TRBD1. The CDR3 is 17 residues long. Per germline, CDR1 SGHRS and CDR2 YFSETQ. Trimming removed 5 bases from V and 5 bases from J; junction bases left unmatched: 15. The CDR3 protein is CASSPRPGTAKNEKLFF. In nucleotides, the CDR3 is TGCGCCAGCAGTCCTAGACCCGGGACAGCGAAAAATGAAAAACTGTTTTTT.

The rearrangement joins TRBV7-2 to TRBJ2-7; 14 nucleotides line up with TRBD2. V lost 3 bases and J lost 5; bases outside the gene matches: 3. CDR1 and CDR2 (germline): SGHTA, FQGNSA. This CDR3 contains 15 residues. The CDR3: CASSFGTSGSDEQYF. The CDR3 DNA sequence: TGTGCCAGCAGCTTCGGGACTAGCGGGAGCGACGAGCAGTACTTC.

The chain joins TRBV5-4 to TRBJ2-5; 9 positions match TRBD2. The CDR3 has 17 residues. Losses at the gene ends were 4 bases for V and 4 bases for J; bases not matched to a gene: 14. The germline V gene encodes CDR1 SGHNT and CDR2 YYREEE (reference sequence). CDR3 DNA: TGTGCCAGCAGCCGCCCCGGGGGGCGGGGGGGCCTAGAGACCCAGTACTTC. It codes for CASSRPGGRGGLETQYF.

The chain joins TRBV7-2 to TRBJ2-5; possible D gene TRBD2, 6 bases. V was shortened by 1 base and J by 2 bases, with 11 bases between the two germline ends. Germline-derived CDR1 and CDR2 are SGHTA and FQGNSA. The CDR3 is 15 residues long. CDR3 nucleotides: TGTGCCAGCAGCTTAGTGGCGGGGTCGCAAGAGACCCAGTACTTC. Translating gives CASSLVAGSQETQYF.

The gene calls are TRBV28 and TRBJ1-2; maybe TRBD1 (5 bases). V was clipped by 3 bases and J by 8 bases, with 10 bases between them. CDR1 is MDHEN and CDR2 is SYDVKM in the germline V gene. There are 12 residues in the CDR3. CDR3 protein: CASSFRVGGYTF. As DNA, the CDR3 is TGTGCCAGCAGTTTCAGGGTTGGAGGCTACACCTTC.

On this clone itself: Other DNA sequences in this sample translate to the same CDR3. This rearrangement joins TRBV6-5 to TRBJ1-5, with 7 positions matching TRBD1. The J segment lost 5 bases and the V segment lost 0 bases, leaving 4 bases of the junction unmatched. This CDR3 has 15 amino acids. The germline CDR1 and CDR2 sequences are MNHEY and SVGAGI. CDR3 amino acids: CASSYSPQGDQPQHF. In DNA form, the CDR3 reads TGTGCCAGCAGTTACTCCCCCCAGGGGGATCAGCCCCAGCATTTT.

The V call is TRBV5-1, the J call TRBJ2-5; weak D call: TRBD1 (6 bases). The J call could be wrong; TRBJ2-7 is a better fit for the DNA end. This CDR3 is built from 15 residues. The germline gives CDR1 SGHRS, CDR2 YFSETQ. CDR3 residues: CASSSGTPNPYEQYF. CDR3 nucleotides: TGCGCCAGCAGCTCCGGGACACCGAACCCCTACGAGCAGTACTTC.

A few counts support this clone. The chain employs TRBV21-1 and TRBJ2-7; the table's D call TRBD1 went unverified against the DNA. TRBV21-1 corresponds to a pseudogene. This CDR3 comprises 14 residues. CDR3 DNA: TGTGCCAGCAGCAAAGTAGCAGGGTCCTACGAGCAGTACTTC. Protein: CASSKVAGSYEQYF.

This chain links TRBV14 with TRBJ1-2; D might be TRBD1 (6 bases). Germline CDR1 SGHDN, CDR2 FVKESK. The CDR3 contains 14 residues. Deletions cut 3 bases from V and 7 bases from J, with 15 bases between. This chain's CDR3 is CASSQAGAGAGYTF. The CDR3 DNA is TGTGCCAGCAGCCAGGCAGGAGCAGGGGCTGGCTACACCTTC. Looking up the rest from reference TRBV14 and TRBJ1-2 gives the full variable domain: EAGVTQFPSHSVIEKGQTVTLRCDPISGHDNLYWYRRVMGKEIKFLLHFVKESKQDESGMPNNRFLAERTGGTYSTLKVQPAELEDSGVYFCASSQAGAGAGYTFGSGTRLTVV.